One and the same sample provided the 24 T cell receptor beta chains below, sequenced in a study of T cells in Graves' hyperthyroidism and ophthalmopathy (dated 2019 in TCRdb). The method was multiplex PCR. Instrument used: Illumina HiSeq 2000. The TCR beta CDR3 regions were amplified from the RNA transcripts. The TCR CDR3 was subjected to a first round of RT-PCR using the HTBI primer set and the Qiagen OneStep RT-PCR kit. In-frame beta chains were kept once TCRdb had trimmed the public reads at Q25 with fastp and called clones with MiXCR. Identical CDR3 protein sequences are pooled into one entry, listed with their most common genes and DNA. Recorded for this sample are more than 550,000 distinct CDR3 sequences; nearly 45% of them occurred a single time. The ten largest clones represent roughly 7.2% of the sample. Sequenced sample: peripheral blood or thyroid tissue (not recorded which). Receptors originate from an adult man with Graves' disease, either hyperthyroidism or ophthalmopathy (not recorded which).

The CDR3 DNA is TGTGCCAGTAGTATGCAAGGGGACGGTGGCTACACCTTC. This encodes CASSMQGDGGYTF. The genes are TRBV19 and TRBJ1-2, with TRBD1 as a possible D gene (5 bases). Deletions cut 3 bases from V and 7 bases from J, with 12 bases between. Looked up from germline, CDR1 is LNHDA and CDR2 is SQIVND (reference sequence). The CDR3 is 13 amino acids.

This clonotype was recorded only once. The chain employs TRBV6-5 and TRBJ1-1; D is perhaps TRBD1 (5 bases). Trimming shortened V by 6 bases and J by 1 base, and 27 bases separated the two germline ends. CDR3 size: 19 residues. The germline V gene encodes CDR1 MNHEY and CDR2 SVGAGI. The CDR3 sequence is CASSLIGGTGQWKNTEAFF. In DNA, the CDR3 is TGTGCCAGCAGCTTAATCGGGGGTACAGGACAATGGAAGAACACTGAAGCTTTCTTT.

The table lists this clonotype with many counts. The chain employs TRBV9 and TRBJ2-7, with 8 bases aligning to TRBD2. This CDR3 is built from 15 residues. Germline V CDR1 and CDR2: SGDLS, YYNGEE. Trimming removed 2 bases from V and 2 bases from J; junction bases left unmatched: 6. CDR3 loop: CASSVGVAGTYEQYF. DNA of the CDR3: TGTGCCAGCAGCGTCGGAGTAGCGGGGACCTACGAGCAGTACTTC.

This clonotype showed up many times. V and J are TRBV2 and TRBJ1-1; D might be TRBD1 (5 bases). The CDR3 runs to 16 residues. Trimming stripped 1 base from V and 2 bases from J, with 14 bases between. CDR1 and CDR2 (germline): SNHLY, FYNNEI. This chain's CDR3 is CASSEGGAVGNTEAFF. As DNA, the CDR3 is TGTGCCAGCAGTGAAGGCGGGGCGGTAGGTAACACTGAAGCTTTCTTT.

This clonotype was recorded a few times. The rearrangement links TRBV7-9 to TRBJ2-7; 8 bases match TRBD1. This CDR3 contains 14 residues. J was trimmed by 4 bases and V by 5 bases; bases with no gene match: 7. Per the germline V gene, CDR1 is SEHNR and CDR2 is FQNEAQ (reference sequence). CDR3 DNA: TGTGCCAGCAGCCCGACAGGGGATTGGTACGAGCAGTACTTC. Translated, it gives CASSPTGDWYEQYF.

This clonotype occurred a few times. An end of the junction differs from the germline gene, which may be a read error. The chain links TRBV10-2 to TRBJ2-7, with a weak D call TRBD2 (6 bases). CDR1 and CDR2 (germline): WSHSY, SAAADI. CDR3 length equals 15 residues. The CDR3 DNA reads TGTGCCAGCTCTCCTACCGGGGACTCCTACTACGAGCAGTACTTC. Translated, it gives CASSPTGDSYYEQYF.

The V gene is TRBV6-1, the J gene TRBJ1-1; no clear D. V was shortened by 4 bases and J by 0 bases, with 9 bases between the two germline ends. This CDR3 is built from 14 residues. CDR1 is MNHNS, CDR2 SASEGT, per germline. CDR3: CASSVWRLNTEAFF. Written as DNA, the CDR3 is TGTGCCAGCAGTGTGTGGCGGTTGAACACTGAAGCTTTCTTT.

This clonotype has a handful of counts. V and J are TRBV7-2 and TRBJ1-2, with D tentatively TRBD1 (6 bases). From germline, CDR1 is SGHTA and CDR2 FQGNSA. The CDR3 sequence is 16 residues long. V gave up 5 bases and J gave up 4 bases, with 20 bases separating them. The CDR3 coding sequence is TGTGCCAGCAGCCAGGTACCCAGTTGGGGGCCCTATGGCTACACCTTC. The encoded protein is CASSQVPSWGPYGYTF. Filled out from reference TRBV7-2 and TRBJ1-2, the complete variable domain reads GAGVSQSPSNKVTEKGKDVELRCDPISGHTALYWYRQSLGQGLEFLIYFQGNSAPDKSGLPSDRFSAERTGGSVSTLTIQRTQQEDSAVYLCASSQVPSWGPYGYTFGSGTRLTVV.

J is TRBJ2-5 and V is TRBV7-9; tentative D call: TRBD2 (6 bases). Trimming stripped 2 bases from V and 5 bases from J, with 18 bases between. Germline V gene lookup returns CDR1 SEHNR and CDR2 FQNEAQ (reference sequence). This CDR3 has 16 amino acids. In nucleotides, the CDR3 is TGTGCCAGCAGCTTACGAGTCGGGGGAGTTTGGGAGACCCAGTACTTC. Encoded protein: CASSLRVGGVWETQYF.

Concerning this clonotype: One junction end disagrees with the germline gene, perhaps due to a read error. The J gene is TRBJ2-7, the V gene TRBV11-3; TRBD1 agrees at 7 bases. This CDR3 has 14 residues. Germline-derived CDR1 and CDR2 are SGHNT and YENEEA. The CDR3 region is CASSYSGGSYEKYF. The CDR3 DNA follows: TGTGCCAGCAGTTACTCAGGGGGATCCTACGAGAAGTACTTC.

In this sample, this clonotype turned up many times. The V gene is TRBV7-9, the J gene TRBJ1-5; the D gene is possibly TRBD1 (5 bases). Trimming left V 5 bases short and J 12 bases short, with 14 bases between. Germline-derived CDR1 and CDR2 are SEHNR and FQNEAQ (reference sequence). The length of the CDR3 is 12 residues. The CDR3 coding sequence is TGTGCCAGCAGCCACGGGGACCCGCACCAGCATTTT. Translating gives CASSHGDPHQHF.

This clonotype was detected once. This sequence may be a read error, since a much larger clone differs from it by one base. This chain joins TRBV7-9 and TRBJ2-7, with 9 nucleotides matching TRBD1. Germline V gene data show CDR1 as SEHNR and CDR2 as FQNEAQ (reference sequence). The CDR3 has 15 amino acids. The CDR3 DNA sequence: TGCGCCACTAGCTCCGGGACAGGGCCTTTCTACGAGCAGTGCTTC. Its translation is CATSSGTGPFYEQCF.

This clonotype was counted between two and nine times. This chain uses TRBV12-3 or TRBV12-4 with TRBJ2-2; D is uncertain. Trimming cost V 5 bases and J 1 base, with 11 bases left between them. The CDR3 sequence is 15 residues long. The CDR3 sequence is CASSPPRWNTGELFF. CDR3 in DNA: TGTGCCAGCAGTCCGCCAAGATGGAACACCGGGGAGCTGTTTTTT.

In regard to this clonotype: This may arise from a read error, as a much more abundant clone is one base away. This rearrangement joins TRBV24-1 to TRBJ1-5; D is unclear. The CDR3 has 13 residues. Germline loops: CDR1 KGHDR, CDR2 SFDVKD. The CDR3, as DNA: TGTGCCACCAGTGATAATATTAATCAGCCCCGGCATTTT. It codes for CATSDNINQPRHF.

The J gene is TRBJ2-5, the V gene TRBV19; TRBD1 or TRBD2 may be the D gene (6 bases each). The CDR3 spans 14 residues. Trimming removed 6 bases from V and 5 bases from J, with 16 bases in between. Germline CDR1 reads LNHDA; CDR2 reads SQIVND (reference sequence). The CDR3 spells CASRDTGRWETQYF. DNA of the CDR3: TGTGCCAGTAGGGATACAGGGAGGTGGGAGACCCAGTACTTC.

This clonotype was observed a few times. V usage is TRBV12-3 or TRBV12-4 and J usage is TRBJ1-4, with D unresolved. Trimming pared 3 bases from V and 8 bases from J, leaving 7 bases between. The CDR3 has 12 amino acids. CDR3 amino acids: CASSLKGEKLFF. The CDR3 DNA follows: TGTGCCAGCAGTTTGAAAGGGGAAAAACTGTTTTTT.

The CDR3 loop is CASGRRTGGLEQYF. Here the CDR3 DNA reads TGTGCCAGCGGACGCCGAACAGGGGGCCTCGAGCAGTACTTC. The rearrangement links TRBV7-9 to TRBJ2-7, with 9 bases identical to TRBD1. Germline CDR1 reads SEHNR; CDR2 reads FQNEAQ (reference sequence). The V gene end was trimmed by 8 bases and the J gene end by 6 bases; junction bases not matched to a gene: 11. The CDR3 loop spans 14 amino acids.

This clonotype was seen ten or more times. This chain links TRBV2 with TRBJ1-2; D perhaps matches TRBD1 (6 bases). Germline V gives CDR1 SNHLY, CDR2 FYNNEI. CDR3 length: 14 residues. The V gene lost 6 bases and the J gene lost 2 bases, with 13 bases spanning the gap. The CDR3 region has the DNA TGTGCCAGCAGCCTTAAACAGGGAAACTATGGCTACACCTTC. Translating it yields CASSLKQGNYGYTF.

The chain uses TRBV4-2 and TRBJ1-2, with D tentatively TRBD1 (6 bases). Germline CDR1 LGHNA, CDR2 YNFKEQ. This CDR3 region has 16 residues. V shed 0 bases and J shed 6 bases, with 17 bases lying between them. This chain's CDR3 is CASSQDRLIGGHGYTF. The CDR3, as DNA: TGTGCCAGCAGCCAAGATCGGCTTATAGGGGGGCATGGCTACACCTTC.

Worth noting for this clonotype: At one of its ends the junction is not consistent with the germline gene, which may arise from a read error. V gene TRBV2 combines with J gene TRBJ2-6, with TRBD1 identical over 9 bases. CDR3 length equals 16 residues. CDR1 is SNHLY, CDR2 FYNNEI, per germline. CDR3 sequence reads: CARRQGVTSGANVLAF. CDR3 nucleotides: TGTGCCAGAAGACAGGGGGTTACCTCTGGGGCCAACGTCCTGGCTTTC.

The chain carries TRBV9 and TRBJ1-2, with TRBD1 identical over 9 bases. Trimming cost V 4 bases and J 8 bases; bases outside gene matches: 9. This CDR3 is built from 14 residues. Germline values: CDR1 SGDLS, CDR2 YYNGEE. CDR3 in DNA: TGTGCCAGCAGCCTATGGACAGGGGAGGAGGGCTACACCTTC. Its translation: CASSLWTGEEGYTF.

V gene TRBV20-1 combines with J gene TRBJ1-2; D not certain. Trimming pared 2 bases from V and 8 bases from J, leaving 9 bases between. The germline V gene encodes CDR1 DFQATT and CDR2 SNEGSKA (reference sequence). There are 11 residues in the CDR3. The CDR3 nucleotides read TGCAGTGCTAGAAGCCAACAGGGCTACACCTTC. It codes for CSARSQQGYTF.

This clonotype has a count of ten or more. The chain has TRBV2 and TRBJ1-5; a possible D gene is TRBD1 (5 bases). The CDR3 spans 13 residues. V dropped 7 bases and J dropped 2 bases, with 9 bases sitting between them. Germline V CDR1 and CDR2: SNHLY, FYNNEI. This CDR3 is CASKQGRNQPQHF. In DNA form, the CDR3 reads TGTGCCAGCAAGCAGGGACGCAATCAGCCCCAGCATTTT.

The CDR3 spells CSVEGTGQFEQYF. CDR3 DNA sequence: TGCAGCGTTGAAGGGACAGGACAATTCGAGCAGTACTTC. The chain combines TRBV29-1 with TRBJ2-7, with 7 bases that match TRBD1. The V gene's germline CDR1 is SQVTM and CDR2 ANQGSEA. CDR3 length: 13 amino acids. V was pared by 1 base and J by 6 bases, with 6 bases of the junction left unmatched.